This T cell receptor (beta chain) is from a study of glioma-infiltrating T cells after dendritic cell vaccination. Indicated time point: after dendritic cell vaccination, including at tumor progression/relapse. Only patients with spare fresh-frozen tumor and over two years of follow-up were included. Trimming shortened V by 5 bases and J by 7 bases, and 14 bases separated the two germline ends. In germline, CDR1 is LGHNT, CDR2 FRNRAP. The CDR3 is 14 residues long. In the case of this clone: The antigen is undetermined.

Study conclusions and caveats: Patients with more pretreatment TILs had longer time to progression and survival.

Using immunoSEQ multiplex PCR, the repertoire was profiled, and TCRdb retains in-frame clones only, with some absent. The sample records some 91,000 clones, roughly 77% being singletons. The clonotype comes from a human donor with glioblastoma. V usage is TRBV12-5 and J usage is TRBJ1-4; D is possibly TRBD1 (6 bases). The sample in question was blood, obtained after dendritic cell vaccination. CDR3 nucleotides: TGTGCTAGTGGTCCTGACAGGTCCGCTGAAAAACTGTTTTTT. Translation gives CASGPDRSAEKLFF.